The next 32 T cell receptor beta chains were all read from a single sample in a study of tumor-infiltrating lymphocytes in primary liver carcinoma (dated by TCRdb to 2016 to 2017). TCRdb shows the sequencer as Illumina HiSeq 2500. Using a constant-region primer and ProtoScript II reverse transcriptase, TCRbeta-specific cDNA was reverse-transcribed from approximately 0.5 ug total RNA. The TCRbeta libraries were prepared through three rounds of nested multiplex PCR following a slightly modified ARM-PCR procedure. Each of the first two PCR rounds ran for about 10 cycles using multiplex TRBV1-TRBV30 forward primers together with a Cbeta reverse primer. TCRdb's own reprocessing of the public reads used fastp at Q25 and MiXCR and kept productive beta chains. Rows are unified per CDR3 protein, each entry keeping the most common DNA and genes. This sample lists hundreds of thousands of distinct CDR3 sequences; nearly 60% were detected once. The ten largest clones capture approximately 15% of the sample.

RNA from unsorted whole blood was extracted with TRIzol reagent, and germline DNA was obtained with the DNeasy Blood & Tissue kit. Sequencing was performed on peripheral blood. Receptors originate from a woman in her twenties or thirties with primary liver carcinoma and hepatitis B virus infection.

Of note for this clonotype: A much bigger clone sits one base away, suggesting this may be a read error. The chain employs TRBV29-1 and TRBJ2-7; TRBD1 matches at 8 bases. The CDR3 has 13 residues. Germline CDR1 SQVTM, CDR2 ANQGSEA. In DNA, the CDR3 is TGCAGCGTTGATGACAGGGGTTTCAACGAGCAGTGCTTC. Translated: CSVDDRGFNEQCF.

This chain uses TRBV5-1 with TRBJ2-2; D is possibly TRBD1 or TRBD2 (6 bases each). Deletions cut 3 bases from V and 2 bases from J, with 14 bases between. This CDR3 comprises 16 residues. CDR1 and CDR2 (germline): SGHRS, YFSETQ. The CDR3: CASSSRGPLNTGELFF. The CDR3 region has the DNA TGCGCCAGCAGCTCTCGGGGGCCGCTTAACACCGGGGAGCTGTTTTTT. The full variable domain, in which reference TRBV5-1 and TRBJ2-2 provide the parts outside the CDR3, is KAGVTQTPRYLIKTRGQQVTLSCSPISGHRSVSWYQQTPGQGLQFLFEYFSETQRNKGNFPGRFSGRQFSNSRSEMNVSTLELGDSALYLCASSSRGPLNTGELFFGEGSRLTVL.

J is TRBJ2-7 and V is TRBV12-3 or TRBV12-4, with D maybe TRBD2 (7 bases). CDR3 length equals 15 residues. V was trimmed by 0 bases and J by 6 bases, leaving 15 bases between them. The CDR3 loop is CASSLAFLAGAEQYF. CDR3 DNA: TGTGCCAGCAGTTTAGCGTTCCTCGCGGGGGCCGAGCAGTACTTC.

Points on this clonotype: The germline gene is not matched at one end of the junction; a read error may be the cause. The chain is built from TRBV4-2 and TRBJ2-1, with 10 bases identical to TRBD1. The V gene's germline CDR1 is LGHNA and CDR2 YNFKEQ. CDR3 length: 17 amino acids. The CDR3 coding sequence is TGTGCCAGGAGCCCAACGCGCTCCGGGACAGGGGTTAATGAGCAGTTCTTC. The encoded protein is CARSPTRSGTGVNEQFF.

As for this clonotype: At one end, the junction sequence differs from germline, possibly due to a read error. This chain connects TRBV11-2 to TRBJ2-3; TRBD2 matches 9 bases. This CDR3 comprises 17 residues. Per the germline V gene, CDR1 is SGHAT and CDR2 is FQNNGV. Here the CDR3 DNA reads TGTGCCAGCAGCTCTCCTGTGACTAGCGGCCACTTAGATACGCACTATTTT. Residues: CASSSPVTSGHLDTHYF.

Note on this clonotype: Compared with germline, one end of the junction differs, possibly owing to a read error. The genes are TRBV6-6 and TRBJ2-2; TRBD1 aligns across 12 bases. Germline V gene lookup returns CDR1 MNHNY and CDR2 SVGAGI (reference sequence). The CDR3 consists of 18 residues. The CDR3 sequence: CASSYRDRGPTNIGELFF. In DNA, the CDR3 is TGTGCCAGCAGTTACCGGGACAGGGGGCCCACGAACATCGGGGAGCTGTTTTTT.

For this clonotype: A much bigger clone sits one base away, suggesting this may be a read error. The chain recombines TRBV6-1 with TRBJ1-5; TRBD1 aligns across 7 bases. The CDR3 sequence is 16 residues long. CDR1 is MNHNS and CDR2 is SASEGT in the germline V gene. J was trimmed by 3 bases and V by 8 bases; bases with no gene match: 13. The CDR3 coding sequence is TGTGCCAGCGGTCTTTATGGGACAGCGCTCAATCAGCCCCAGCATTTT. Amino acid sequence: CASGLYGTALNQPQHF.

CDR3 loop: CASSLGQGGNSPLHF. CDR3 DNA: TGTGCCAGCAGCCTTGGACAGGGAGGAAATTCACCCCTCCACTTT. The chain joins TRBV14 to TRBJ1-6, with 8 bases aligning to TRBD1. The CDR3 totals 15 residues. Germline loops: CDR1 SGHDN, CDR2 FVKESK. V was clipped by 4 bases and J by 7 bases; unmatched bases: 6.

The chain carries TRBV4-2 and TRBJ2-7, with 11 bases identical to TRBD2. From germline, CDR1 is LGHNA and CDR2 YNFKEQ. This CDR3 region has 17 residues. V lost 1 base, J lost 6 bases, and 11 bases stayed unmatched. The CDR3 reads CASSQVTLETSGVEQYF. The CDR3 DNA sequence: TGTGCCAGCAGCCAAGTTACCCTGGAGACTAGCGGGGTCGAGCAGTACTTC.

This clonotype was observed at least ten times. V and J are TRBV14 and TRBJ1-2; D uncertain. V dropped 4 bases and J dropped 3 bases, with 15 bases sitting between them. This CDR3 has 15 amino acids. Germline values: CDR1 SGHDN, CDR2 FVKESK. CDR3 in DNA: TGTGCCAGCAGCCTTACTTGGGAAAGCGACTATGGCTACACCTTC. Translation: CASSLTWESDYGYTF.

V and J are TRBV4-1 and TRBJ2-3; no reliable D call. CDR1 is MGHRA and CDR2 is YSYEKL in the germline V gene. This CDR3 contains 15 residues. Between the trimmed V and J ends, which lost 7 bases and 0 bases, there was a span of 14 bases. In DNA, the CDR3 is TGCGCCAGCAACCTCCCTTTTTCTAGCACAGATACGCAGTATTTT. It specifies CASNLPFSSTDTQYF.

Regarding this clonotype: This may be a read error: a much more frequent sequence differs by one nucleotide. V is TRBV6-2 or TRBV6-3 and J is TRBJ1-5; 8 bases align to TRBD1. Trimming removed 7 bases from V and 5 bases from J; junction bases left unmatched: 19. The germline CDR1 and CDR2 sequences are MNHEY and SVGEGT. This CDR3 is built from 18 residues. CDR3 loop: CASTTPRQGFWADQPQHF. Here the CDR3 DNA reads TGTGCCAGCACCACTCCGAGACAGGGGTTTTGGGCCGATCAGCCCCAGCATTTT.

Concerning this clonotype itself: This may arise from a read error, as a much more abundant clone is one base away. V usage is TRBV29-1 and J usage is TRBJ1-2; D perhaps matches TRBD1 (6 bases). Per germline, CDR1 SQVTM and CDR2 ANQGSEA. The length of the CDR3 is 12 residues. CDR3 nucleotide sequence: TGCAACGTGGAGGGACATGCCTATGGCTACACCTTC. Translation gives CNVEGHAYGYTF.

In this sample, this clonotype turned up a few times. V is TRBV7-9 and J is TRBJ2-7; 7 bases are a match to TRBD2. J lost 3 bases, V lost 1 base, and 9 bases had no gene match. From germline, CDR1 is SEHNR and CDR2 FQNEAQ (reference sequence). This CDR3 contains 16 residues. DNA of the CDR3: TGTGCCAGCAGCTTAGGGGAGGGTTCGGGGGGCTACGAGCAGTACTTC. Translating gives CASSLGEGSGGYEQYF.

Only one count was recorded for this clonotype. The junction departs from the called germline gene at one end, perhaps through a read error. The chain carries TRBV6-1 and TRBJ1-5, with TRBD1 matching over 7 bases. The germline V gene encodes CDR1 MNHNS and CDR2 SASEGT. CDR3 length: 15 residues. This chain's CDR3 is CASSPGQLYNQLQHF. The DNA for the CDR3 is TGTGCCAGCAGCCCGGGACAGCTATACAATCAGCTCCAGCATTTT.

V gene TRBV5-4 combines with J gene TRBJ1-1, with D unresolved. Trimming cost V 0 bases and J 2 bases, with 8 bases left between them. The germline V gene encodes CDR1 SGHNT and CDR2 YYREEE (reference sequence). The CDR3 has 14 residues. The CDR3 spells CASSLDWTNTEAFF. DNA for the CDR3: TGTGCCAGCAGCTTGGATTGGACTAACACTGAAGCTTTCTTT.

This clonotype was detected once. One end of the junction does not line up with germline, which may come from a read error. The rearrangement links TRBV14 to TRBJ2-5; D remains ambiguous. Germline V gives CDR1 SGHDN, CDR2 FVKESK. The CDR3 runs to 15 residues. The CDR3, as DNA: TGTGCCAGCAGCCAAAACTTTGCCGTCCAAGGGACCCAGTACTTC. Translated, it gives CASSQNFAVQGTQYF.

This clonotype was observed many times. The V call is TRBV11-2, the J call TRBJ2-7; D might be TRBD2 (6 bases). Trimming stripped 5 bases from V and 4 bases from J, with 18 bases between. Germline V gives CDR1 SGHAT, CDR2 FQNNGV. The CDR3 length is 15 residues. The chain's CDR3 is CASSPTLEGSYEQYF. The CDR3 nucleotides read TGTGCCAGCAGCCCTACTTTGGAGGGATCGTACGAGCAGTACTTC.

CDR3 in amino acids: CASSLYPRESSYNEQFF. CDR3 DNA sequence: TGCGCCAGCAGCTTGTATCCAAGGGAGAGCTCCTACAATGAGCAGTTCTTC. The V call is TRBV5-1, the J call TRBJ2-1, with D perhaps TRBD2 (5 bases). Germline values: CDR1 SGHRS, CDR2 YFSETQ. The CDR3 has 17 amino acids. The ends were cut back, 1 base at V and 0 bases at J, with 14 bases in the middle. Based on the CDR3 plus reference TRBV5-1 and TRBJ2-1, the full variable domain is KAGVTQTPRYLIKTRGQQVTLSCSPISGHRSVSWYQQTPGQGLQFLFEYFSETQRNKGNFPGRFSGRQFSNSRSEMNVSTLELGDSALYLCASSLYPRESSYNEQFFGPGTRLTVL.

A remark on this clonotype: A junction end diverges from the germline sequence, so it may reflect a read error. V is TRBV6-1 and J is TRBJ2-2; a possible D gene is TRBD2 (5 bases). Per the germline V gene, CDR1 is MNHNS and CDR2 is SASEGT. The CDR3 is 11 amino acids. The CDR3 sequence is CASRVAGELLF. The CDR3 nucleotides read TGTGCCAGCCGAGTTGCCGGGGAGCTGCTTTTT.

This clonotype was observed many times. V and J are TRBV11-2 and TRBJ1-1; D ambiguous. Germline assignment: CDR1 SGHAT and CDR2 FQNNGV. V was cut by 2 bases and J by 3 bases, with 10 bases left in between. The CDR3 is 14 residues long. DNA of the CDR3: TGTGCCAGCAGCTTAAAGGCTATGGACACTGAAGCTTTCTTT. Translation: CASSLKAMDTEAFF. Complete variable domain (other parts from reference TRBV11-2 and TRBJ1-1): EAGVAQSPRYKIIEKRQSVAFWCNPISGHATLYWYQQILGQGPKLLIQFQNNGVVDDSQLPKDRFSAERLKGVDSTLKIQPAKLEDSAVYLCASSLKAMDTEAFFGQGTRLTVV.

Worth noting for this clonotype: It is likely a read error, because the conserved phenylalanine at the end of the CDR3 is missing. The rearrangement uses TRBV4-3 and TRBJ1-2; D is perhaps TRBD1 (5 bases). Germline assignment: CDR1 LGHNA and CDR2 YSLEER. Trimming removed 4 bases at V and 7 bases at J, with 16 bases between. The CDR3 consists of 14 residues. CDR3 protein: CASSPSREITGYTL. CDR3 DNA sequence: TGCGCCAGCAGCCCATCCAGGGAGATCACTGGCTACACCCTC.

A remark on this clonotype: The junction shows a germline mismatch at one end, possibly a read error. The chain recombines TRBV28 with TRBJ1-2; 7 bases are a match to TRBD1. In germline, CDR1 is MDHEN, CDR2 SYDVKM. The CDR3 spans 15 residues. The CDR3 nucleotides are TGCGCCAGCAGGACCCCAAGACAGGGTCCCTATGGCTACACCTTC. Residues: CASRTPRQGPYGYTF.

J is TRBJ2-1 and V is TRBV4-1; 10 bases map to TRBD2. V shed 1 base and J 9 bases; nucleotides not matched to a gene: 9. This CDR3 is built from 16 residues. Germline V gives CDR1 MGHRA, CDR2 YSYEKL. CDR3 region: CASSQGLAGPKTEQFF. The CDR3 DNA reads TGCGCCAGCAGCCAAGGACTAGCGGGTCCTAAAACTGAGCAGTTCTTC.

This clonotype was detected a few times. This chain connects TRBV5-1 to TRBJ2-7; TRBD2 matches at 14 bases. In germline, CDR1 is SGHRS, CDR2 YFSETQ. CDR3 length: 16 residues. V lost 4 bases, J lost 7 bases, and 10 bases stayed unmatched. This chain's CDR3 is CASSPTGLAGAREQYF. The CDR3 DNA reads as TGCGCCAGCAGCCCAACGGGACTAGCGGGAGCGAGAGAGCAGTACTTC.

For this clonotype: One base away lies a much larger clone, so this may be a sequencing read error. The chain employs TRBV6-5 and TRBJ1-3; possibly TRBD1 for D (5 bases). V was trimmed by 5 bases and J by 5 bases, leaving 10 bases between them. The germline gives CDR1 MNHEY, CDR2 SVGAGI. The CDR3 consists of 13 residues. CDR3: CASSPGRRNTIYF. CDR3 DNA sequence: TGTGCCAGCAGTCCGGGACGAAGAAACACCATATATTTT.

For this clonotype: This may arise from a read error, as a much more abundant clone is one base away. The chain couples TRBV29-1 to TRBJ2-1, with 11 bases fitting TRBD2. CDR1 and CDR2 (germline): SQVTM, ANQGSEA. The CDR3 consists of 15 residues. The CDR3 DNA sequence: TGCGGCGCCCCGGGGACTAGCGGAACTTACAATGAGCAGTTCTTC. Translated: CGAPGTSGTYNEQFF.

Points on this clonotype: This could be a read error, since a much larger clone is one nucleotide away. No conserved phenylalanine or tryptophan ends this CDR3, so it is likely a read error. The chain combines TRBV12-5 with TRBJ2-3; no reliable D call. V dropped 5 bases and J dropped 1 base, with 4 bases sitting between them. The V gene's germline CDR1 is LGHNT and CDR2 FRNRAP. CDR3 length equals 12 residues. CDR3 coding DNA: TGTGCTAGTGGTAGAGGCACAGATACGCAGTATTTG. It translates to CASGRGTDTQYL.

As to this clonotype: This may arise from a read error, as a much more abundant clone is one base away. The conserved closing phenylalanine or tryptophan is absent in this CDR3, likely reflecting a read error. The chain is built from TRBV5-5 and TRBJ2-7; no clear D gene. Trimming removed 8 bases at V and 6 bases at J, with 12 bases between. Germline assignment: CDR1 SGHKS and CDR2 YYEKEE (reference sequence). The CDR3 is made up of 11 amino acids. CDR3 residues: CASTIGTEQYL. Here the CDR3 DNA reads TGTGCCAGTACTATTGGAACCGAGCAGTACCTC.

In regard to this clonotype: One end of the junction does not line up with germline, which may come from a read error. This chain joins TRBV12-3 or TRBV12-4 and TRBJ2-2; D tentatively fits TRBD1 or TRBD2 (5 bases each). This CDR3 contains 16 residues. The CDR3 region is CASSPRGYANTGELFF. CDR3 DNA sequence: TGTGCCAGCAGTCCGAGGGGCTACGCGAACACCGGGGAACTGTTTTTT.

The V call is TRBV28, the J call TRBJ2-3, with D unresolved. The CDR3 has 15 residues. Per germline, CDR1 MDHEN and CDR2 SYDVKM. Trimming shortened V by 6 bases and J by 1 base, and 14 bases separated the two germline ends. In DNA form, the CDR3 reads TGTGCCAGCAGCCCCTTTGTAGCCGGCACAGATACGCAGTATTTT. Translated: CASSPFVAGTDTQYF.

The V call is TRBV5-6, the J call TRBJ2-5; no clear D. Trimming pared 0 bases from V and 4 bases from J, leaving 13 bases between. CDR1 is SGHDT, CDR2 YYEEEE, per germline. This CDR3 spans 15 amino acids. Here the CDR3 reads CASSLGQNPSETQYF. The CDR3 region has the DNA TGTGCCAGCAGCTTGGGGCAGAACCCCTCAGAGACCCAGTACTTC.